What follows are 18 T cell receptor beta chains derived from one specimen sequenced in a study of early T cells in non-severe SARS-CoV-2 infection. TCRdb called the 5' RACE reads again in MiXCR, with one record for every CDR3 protein. The sample consists of about 55,000 distinct CDR3 sequences, under 8% of them appearing once. The sample in question was whole blood, obtained at baseline. These receptors came from an adult who was a healthcare worker with PCR-confirmed SARS-CoV-2 infection or an uninfected control (not recorded which).

This clonotype came up many times. The rearrangement joins TRBV6-6 to TRBJ1-2; no clear D. Trimming took 2 bases from V and 5 from J, leaving 6 bases between them. There are 12 residues in the CDR3. Per germline, CDR1 MNHNY and CDR2 SVGAGI (reference sequence). CDR3 protein: CASSYAGYGYTF. CDR3 bases: TGTGCCAGCAGTTACGCCGGTTATGGCTACACCTTC.

This chain connects TRBV20-1 to TRBJ2-5, with D perhaps TRBD2 (6 bases). The ends were cut back, 3 bases at V and 5 bases at J, with 10 bases in the middle. CDR3 length equals 12 residues. The germline V gene has CDR1 DFQATT and CDR2 SNEGSKA (reference sequence). The CDR3 bases are TGCAGTGCTAGGGAGGGTAGGGAGACCCAGTACTTC. Protein product: CSAREGRETQYF.

As regards this clonotype: The junction differs from germline at one of its ends, possibly a read error. The chain is built from TRBV4-2 and TRBJ2-7, with TRBD2 matching 8 bases. Germline CDR1 reads LGHNA; CDR2 reads YNFKEQ. This CDR3 comprises 19 residues. The CDR3 bases are TGTGCCAGCAGCCAAGAGGCGAGCGGGGGCCACCCAACTCACTACGGGCAGTACTTC. This codes for CASSQEASGGHPTHYGQYF.

The V call is TRBV10-2, the J call TRBJ2-7; TRBD1 matches at 7 bases. Germline V lookup: CDR1 WSHSY, CDR2 SAAADI. This CDR3 contains 14 residues. V lost 8 bases, J lost 3 bases, and 10 bases stayed unmatched. The CDR3 DNA sequence: TGCGCCAGCGCGAACGCAGGGGGAATCTACGAGCAGTACTTC. Protein: CASANAGGIYEQYF.

This clonotype was seen at least ten times. The J gene is TRBJ2-7, the V gene TRBV7-2, with D possibly being TRBD1 or TRBD2 (5 bases each). The V gene's germline CDR1 is SGHTA and CDR2 FQGNSA. Trimming shortened V by 10 bases and J by 5 bases, and 18 bases separated the two germline ends. The CDR3 spans 13 residues. The CDR3, as DNA: TGTGCCACCCGCTGGTCAGGGAGCCACGAGCAGTACTTC. Residues: CATRWSGSHEQYF.

This clonotype appeared many times. This chain connects TRBV7-3 to TRBJ2-3; 9 positions agree with TRBD1. The CDR3 length is 15 residues. The germline V gene encodes CDR1 SGHTA and CDR2 FQGTGA. Trimming took 2 bases from V and 3 from J; bases not matched to a gene: 3. The CDR3 sequence is CASSLDRGSTDTQYF. Here the CDR3 DNA reads TGTGCCAGCAGCTTAGACAGGGGGTCGACAGATACGCAGTATTTT.

This clonotype was observed a handful of times. V and J are TRBV4-3 and TRBJ2-7; a possible D gene is TRBD1 (6 bases). Trimming left V 1 base short and J 4 bases short, with 11 bases between. Germline V lookup: CDR1 LGHNA, CDR2 YSLEER. The CDR3 is 14 residues long. CDR3 bases: TGCGCCAGCAGCCAAGGGACAGAATTGTACGAGCAGTACTTC. Its translation: CASSQGTELYEQYF.

This clonotype appeared many times. V gene TRBV7-2 combines with J gene TRBJ1-2, with D perhaps matching TRBD1 (5 bases). From germline, CDR1 is SGHTA and CDR2 FQGNSA. This CDR3 has 15 residues. The germline V and J ends were trimmed by 5 bases and 0 bases, with 13 bases remaining between them. CDR3 DNA: TGTGCCAGCAGCGCCAGAACAGGACCTAACTATGGCTACACCTTC. The encoded protein is CASSARTGPNYGYTF. Filled out from reference TRBV7-2 and TRBJ1-2, the complete variable domain reads GAGVSQSPSNKVTEKGKDVELRCDPISGHTALYWYRQSLGQGLEFLIYFQGNSAPDKSGLPSDRFSAERTGGSVSTLTIQRTQQEDSAVYLCASSARTGPNYGYTFGSGTRLTVV.

This clonotype was detected many times. V usage is TRBV29-1 and J usage is TRBJ1-1; tentatively, D is TRBD1 (5 bases). V lost 6 bases and J lost 6, with 11 bases in between. Per germline, CDR1 SQVTM and CDR2 ANQGSEA. CDR3 length equals 11 residues. The CDR3 sequence: CSVQWGAEAFF. In DNA, the CDR3 is TGCAGCGTCCAGTGGGGGGCTGAAGCTTTCTTT. Full variable domain (rest looked up from reference TRBV29-1 and TRBJ1-1): SAVISQKPSRDICQRGTSLTIQCQVDSQVTMMFWYRQQPGQSLTLIATANQGSEATYESGFVIDKFPISRPNLTFSTLTVSNMSPEDSSIYLCSVQWGAEAFFGQGTRLTVV.

The chain recombines TRBV13 with TRBJ1-1; 10 bases are shared with TRBD1. Losses at the gene ends were 5 bases for V and 4 bases for J; bases not matched to a gene: 4. The CDR3 has 14 residues. Germline V gene sequence: CDR1 PRHDT, CDR2 FYEKMQ (reference sequence). CDR3: CASSMTGGTTEAFF. The CDR3 DNA follows: TGTGCCAGCAGCATGACAGGGGGCACCACTGAAGCTTTCTTT.

The chain joins TRBV20-1 to TRBJ2-7; TRBD1 is a possible D gene (5 bases). The V end was cut by 1 base, the J end by 7 bases, with 17 bases between. The CDR3 runs to 14 residues. CDR1 DFQATT and CDR2 SNEGSKA come from the germline V gene (reference sequence). CDR3 loop: CSARGQGPAGEQYF. CDR3 DNA sequence: TGCAGTGCTAGAGGCCAGGGTCCGGCTGGGGAGCAGTACTTC.

This clonotype was seen repeatedly, ten times or more. This sequence joins TRBV20-1 and TRBJ1-1; D gene unclear. CDR1 DFQATT and CDR2 SNEGSKA come from the germline V gene (reference sequence). The length of the CDR3 is 12 residues. V lost 5 bases to trimming and J lost 4 bases, with 11 bases between them. The chain's CDR3 is CSACRAGTEAFF. The CDR3 nucleotides are TGCAGTGCTTGTCGGGCGGGCACTGAAGCTTTCTTT.

The CDR3 protein is CATSDGTANTEAFF. The CDR3 DNA reads as TGTGCCACCAGTGATGGTACAGCGAACACTGAAGCTTTCTTT. This chain joins TRBV24-1 and TRBJ1-1; D gene unclear. CDR3 length: 14 amino acids. Trimming took off 3 bases at V and 1 base at J, with 8 bases between the two ends. Per the germline V gene, CDR1 is KGHDR and CDR2 is SFDVKD.

The CDR3 protein is CASSRPYEQYF. The CDR3 DNA is TGTGCCAGCAGCCGACCCTACGAGCAGTACTTC. This rearrangement joins TRBV28 to TRBJ2-7; D remains unclear. Per the germline V gene, CDR1 is MDHEN and CDR2 is SYDVKM. Between the trimmed V and J ends, which lost 6 bases and 2 bases, there was a span of 5 bases. This CDR3 is 11 amino acids long.

This clonotype was seen many times. This chain uses TRBV2 with TRBJ1-1; D call uncertain. The CDR3 contains 11 residues. Trimming took 9 bases from V and 3 from J, leaving 8 bases between them. Germline CDR1 and CDR2: SNHLY and FYNNEI. CDR3 sequence (DNA): TGTGCCAGTACTTTTGACACTGAAGCTTTCTTT. Protein: CASTFDTEAFF.

This clonotype was picked up many times. CDR3 amino acids: CASSVDSGQETQYF. CDR3 DNA sequence: TGTGCCAGCAGCGTAGACTCCGGGCAAGAGACCCAGTACTTC. The chain joins TRBV9 to TRBJ2-5; D is uncertain. There are 14 residues in the CDR3. The germline V gene has CDR1 SGDLS and CDR2 YYNGEE. The V end lost 0 bases, the J end lost 2 bases, and 8 bases lay between the germline ends.

In this sample, this clonotype turned up many times. The gene calls are TRBV7-9 and TRBJ2-2, with no clear D. Germline CDR1 reads SEHNR; CDR2 reads FQNEAQ (reference sequence). This CDR3 region has 15 residues. The germline V and J ends were trimmed by 2 bases and 4 bases, with 11 bases remaining between them. The CDR3 loop is CASSLNSAVTGELFF. The CDR3 nucleotides are TGTGCCAGCAGCTTAAATAGTGCGGTCACCGGGGAGCTGTTTTTT. Using reference TRBV7-9 and TRBJ2-2 for the parts outside the CDR3, the full variable domain is DTGVSQNPRHKITKRGQNVTFRCDPISEHNRLYWYRQTLGQGPEFLTYFQNEAQLEKSRLLSDRFSAERPKGSFSTLEIQRTEQGDSAMYLCASSLNSAVTGELFFGEGSRLTVL.

Judged by abundance, this clonotype is medium-sized. J is TRBJ1-2 and V is TRBV10-2; no definite D call. CDR1 and CDR2 (germline): WSHSY, SAAADI. V was cut by 7 bases and J by 1 base, with 19 bases left in between. This CDR3 spans 16 amino acids. CDR3 protein: CASTGGKETFNYGYTF. The CDR3 nucleotides read TGCGCCAGCACCGGAGGTAAAGAAACATTTAACTATGGCTACACCTTC.